This T cell receptor beta chain was obtained from a study of cytomegalovirus exposure and HLA in healthy donors. Study-wide context: From some 190 million T cells, an earlier analysis saw approximately 110 million unique TCR beta sequences.

Germline V gene sequence: CDR1 MNHNS, CDR2 SASEGT. Trimming cost V 3 bases and J 3 bases, with 15 bases left between them. CDR3 length: 15 amino acids. A note on this clone: Its target is not known.

Primers for the PCR totalled 60 Vbeta and 13 Jbeta. The repertoire was sequenced with immunoSEQ multiplex PCR; TCRdb's copy has only in-frame clones and lacks some. The sample consists of 100,000 to 150,000 clones, around 80% of them appearing once. Points from the study as a whole: Earlier analysis found most TCR beta V segments productive about 87% or about 30% of the time. Exclusion applied to some V segments, including TRBV6-2 and TRBV6-3, as they were indistinguishable. One later analysis reportedly identified an Asian-associated ancestry cluster that showed fewer N-insertions than the roughly 720-donor mean.

The sequence was collected from a woman aged 40 to 55 in good health and CMV-seronegative. Sequencing was performed on PBMCs. The V call is TRBV6-1, the J call TRBJ2-7; D not certain. In DNA, the CDR3 is TGTGCCAGCAGTGATTTGGGCCTAACTGGCTACGAGCAGTACTTC. This translates into CASSDLGLTGYEQYF.